The rows below give T cell receptor beta chains drawn from one sample of a study of beta chain features in type 1 diabetes. TCRdb keeps only in-frame clones here, not all; method: immunoSEQ multiplex PCR. Counted here are some 900,000 clones, 15% to 20% occurring once; the ten biggest clones make up 0.02% to 0.025%. Sequencing input: naive CD4+ T cells from blood. All receptors derive from a woman between 18 and 29 years old in good health. The CDR3 runs from the conserved cysteine through the conserved F or W. Not all rows give a size; the values are once, few, many and, for expanded clones, a class.

J	V	size	CDR3
TRBJ2-7	TRBV6-5	few	CASSYLGRKNEQYF
TRBJ2-7	TRBV13	.	CASRVAGTAYEQYF
TRBJ1-2	TRBV5-8	few	CASSPAGFGYTF
TRBJ2-5	TRBV7-2	.	CASLLAGAETQYF
TRBJ2-3	TRBV6-5	.	CASSRDSTRGDTQYF
.	TRBV29-1	few	CSVLALAGVRGSYEQYF
TRBJ1-5	TRBV18	.	CASSQGAAQPQHF
TRBJ1-5	TRBV19	.	CASSTIQGRQPQHF
TRBJ2-5	TRBV7-9	.	CASSRGTSGTHGETQYF
TRBJ2-1	TRBV4-3	few	CASSQDKGRFNEQFF
TRBJ2-3	TRBV4-3	.	CASSERPQPGTDTQYF
TRBJ2-2	TRBV6-6	once	CASRGDRVDTGELFF
TRBJ2-1	TRBV6-5	.	CASTPRKLVSNEQFF
TRBJ1-5	TRBV18	.	CASSRQGGQPQHF
TRBJ2-2	TRBV4-3	.	CASSQYATSGNTGELFF
TRBJ2-2	TRBV4-3	.	CASRDYGNTGELFF
TRBJ2-3	TRBV7-3	few	CASRKTGGPDTQYF
TRBJ1-2	TRBV6-6	few	CASLKALYYGYTF
TRBJ2-5	TRBV7-2	.	CASSGVLVYQETQYF
TRBJ2-5	TRBV7-2	.	CASSSGNSWQETQYF
TRBJ2-7	TRBV18	.	CASSPPLGQGLYEQYF
TRBJ2-1	TRBV6-1	few	CASSEWLVTTEQFF
TRBJ1-4	TRBV7-9	few	CASSVDRSTNEKLFF
TRBJ2-3	TRBV4-2	few	CASSQDFWGLAATDTQYF
TRBJ2-1	TRBV7-2	few	CASRGDAGRNEQFF
TRBJ2-5	TRBV5-4	once	CASSLGTSGRKETQYF
TRBJ2-3	TRBV7-9	few	CASSLPRGSTDTQYF
TRBJ1-1	TRBV4-2	few	CASSQGTVNTEAFF
TRBJ2-2	TRBV7-2	few	CASSLASHNTGELFF
TRBJ1-1	TRBV6-1	.	CASSELLENTEAFF
TRBJ2-1	TRBV7-9	few	CASSFGTTGNEQFF
TRBJ1-2	TRBV5-4	.	CASRDLANYGYTF
TRBJ1-2	TRBV28	few	CASANYGYTF
TRBJ2-3	TRBV4-2	few	CASSLGSHTQYF
TRBJ2-3	TRBV7-2	few	CAGGGTRGDTQYF
TRBJ2-1	TRBV11-2	few	CASSSTSGRGHEQFF
TRBJ1-2	TRBV29-1	.	CSVRNPGQRFYGYTF
TRBJ2-7	TRBV5-5	few	CASSSWDEQYF
TRBJ2-1	TRBV10-3	few	CAISPTDSYNEQFF
TRBJ2-1	TRBV28	few	CATSETGSYNEQFF
TRBJ2-7	TRBV11-2	.	CASRPSPQIAGAFEQYF
TRBJ2-3	TRBV5-5	few	CASSLGLAGDTQYF
TRBJ2-1	TRBV28	few	CASSSAGMVGDEQFF